Sequencing of this T cell receptor beta chain was carried out in a study of OX40 agonist ivuxolimab in advanced cancers. Across the study: Patients enrolled in dose escalation were diagnosed with hepatocellular carcinoma, melanoma, renal cell or head and neck cancer.

Blood was sampled at baseline, cycle 4 day 1, and cycle 7 day 1. Some clones are missing from TCRdb's copy, which holds only in-frame ones; the method was immunoSEQ multiplex PCR. The sample lists 30,000 to 45,000 clones; 74% were seen once. V was shortened by 5 bases and J by 2 bases, with 9 bases between the two germline ends. From germline, CDR1 is SGHTA and CDR2 FQGNSA. This CDR3 comprises 13 residues. The sequence derives from an adult with an advanced solid tumor such as melanoma, head and neck, liver or kidney cancer. The material was CD4+ or CD8+ T cells sorted from blood, obtained in a trial of the OX40 agonist ivuxolimab. The chain links TRBV7-2 to TRBJ1-1; D not resolved. This CDR3 is CASSQQRNTEAFF. In nucleotides, the CDR3 is TGTGCCAGCAGCCAACAGCGTAACACTGAAGCTTTCTTT.